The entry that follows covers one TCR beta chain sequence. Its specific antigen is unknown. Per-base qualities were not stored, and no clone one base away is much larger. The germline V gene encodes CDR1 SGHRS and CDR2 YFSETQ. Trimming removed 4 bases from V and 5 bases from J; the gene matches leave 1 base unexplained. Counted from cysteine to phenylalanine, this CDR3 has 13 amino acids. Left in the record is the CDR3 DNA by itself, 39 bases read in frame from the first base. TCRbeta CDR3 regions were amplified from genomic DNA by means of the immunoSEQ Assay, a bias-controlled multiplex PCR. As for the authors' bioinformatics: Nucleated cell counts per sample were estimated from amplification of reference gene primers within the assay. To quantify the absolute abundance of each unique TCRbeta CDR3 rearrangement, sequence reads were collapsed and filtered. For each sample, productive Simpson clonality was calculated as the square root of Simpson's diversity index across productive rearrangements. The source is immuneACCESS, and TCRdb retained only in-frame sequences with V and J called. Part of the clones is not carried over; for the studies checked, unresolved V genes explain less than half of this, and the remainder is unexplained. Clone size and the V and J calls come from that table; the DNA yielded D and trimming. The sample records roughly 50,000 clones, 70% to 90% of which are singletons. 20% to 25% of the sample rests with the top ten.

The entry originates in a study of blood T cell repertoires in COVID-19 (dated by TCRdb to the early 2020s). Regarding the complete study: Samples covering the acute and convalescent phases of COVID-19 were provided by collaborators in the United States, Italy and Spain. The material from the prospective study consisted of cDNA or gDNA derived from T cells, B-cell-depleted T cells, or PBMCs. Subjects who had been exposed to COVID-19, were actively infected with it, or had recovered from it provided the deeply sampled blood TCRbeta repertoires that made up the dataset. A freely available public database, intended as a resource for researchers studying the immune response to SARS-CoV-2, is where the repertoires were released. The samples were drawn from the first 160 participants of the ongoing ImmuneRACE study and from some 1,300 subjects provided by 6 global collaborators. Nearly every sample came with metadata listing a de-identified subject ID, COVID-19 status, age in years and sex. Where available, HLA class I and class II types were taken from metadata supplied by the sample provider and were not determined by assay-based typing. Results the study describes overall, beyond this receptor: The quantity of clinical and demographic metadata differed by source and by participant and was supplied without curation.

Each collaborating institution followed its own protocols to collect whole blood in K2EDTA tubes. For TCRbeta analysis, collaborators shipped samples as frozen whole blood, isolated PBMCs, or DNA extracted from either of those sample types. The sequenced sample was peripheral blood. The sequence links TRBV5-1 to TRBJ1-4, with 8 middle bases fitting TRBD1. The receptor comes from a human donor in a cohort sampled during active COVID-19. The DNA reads TGCGCCAGCAGCCGGACAGGGAATGAAAAACTGTTTTTT. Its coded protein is CASSRTGNEKLFF.